This TCR beta chain appears in the sequencing data of a study of tumor-infiltrating lymphocytes in primary liver carcinoma. Study-wide context: Samples gave roughly 3.65 to 8 million productive TCRbeta reads, similar across tissue types.

A constant-region primer primed TCR beta cDNA synthesis from 450 to 550 ng of total RNA. ARM-PCR, slightly modified, supplied the TCR beta libraries through three nested multiplex PCR rounds. Forward primers for TRBV1-TRBV30 and a C-beta reverse primer served the first two PCR rounds, at 10 cycles each. TCRdb reprocessed the multiplex PCR reads with MiXCR, giving one entry per CDR3 protein. The table records tens of thousands of distinct CDR3 sequences, 72% of them present only once. Study-level results: Top clones occupying all five tumor regions numbered only about 8-25%. Pairs comparing tumor with adjacent tissue or blood overlapped less than pairs drawn from tumor regions.

Germline CDR1 is LGHNA and CDR2 is YNFKEQ. This CDR3 is 18 amino acids long. With respect to this clonotype: Its specificity is unknown. Sequence at one end of the junction differs from germline and may be a read error.

The study co-extracted DNA and RNA from around 18-30 mg of unsorted bulk tissue. Primary liver carcinoma, confirmed by histopathology, was surgically resected. The sequence derives from a man aged 35 to 55 with primary liver carcinoma and hepatitis B virus infection. Material: liver tumor tissue from sampling region 1. The subset denotes: tumor region T1, superior pole. The chain joins TRBV4-2 to TRBJ2-2; 7 bases agree with TRBD1. The CDR3 loop is CTSSQPGTVGSNTGELFF. Here the CDR3 DNA reads TGTACCAGCAGCCAACCAGGGACAGTGGGTTCGAACACCGGGGAGCTGTTTTTT.